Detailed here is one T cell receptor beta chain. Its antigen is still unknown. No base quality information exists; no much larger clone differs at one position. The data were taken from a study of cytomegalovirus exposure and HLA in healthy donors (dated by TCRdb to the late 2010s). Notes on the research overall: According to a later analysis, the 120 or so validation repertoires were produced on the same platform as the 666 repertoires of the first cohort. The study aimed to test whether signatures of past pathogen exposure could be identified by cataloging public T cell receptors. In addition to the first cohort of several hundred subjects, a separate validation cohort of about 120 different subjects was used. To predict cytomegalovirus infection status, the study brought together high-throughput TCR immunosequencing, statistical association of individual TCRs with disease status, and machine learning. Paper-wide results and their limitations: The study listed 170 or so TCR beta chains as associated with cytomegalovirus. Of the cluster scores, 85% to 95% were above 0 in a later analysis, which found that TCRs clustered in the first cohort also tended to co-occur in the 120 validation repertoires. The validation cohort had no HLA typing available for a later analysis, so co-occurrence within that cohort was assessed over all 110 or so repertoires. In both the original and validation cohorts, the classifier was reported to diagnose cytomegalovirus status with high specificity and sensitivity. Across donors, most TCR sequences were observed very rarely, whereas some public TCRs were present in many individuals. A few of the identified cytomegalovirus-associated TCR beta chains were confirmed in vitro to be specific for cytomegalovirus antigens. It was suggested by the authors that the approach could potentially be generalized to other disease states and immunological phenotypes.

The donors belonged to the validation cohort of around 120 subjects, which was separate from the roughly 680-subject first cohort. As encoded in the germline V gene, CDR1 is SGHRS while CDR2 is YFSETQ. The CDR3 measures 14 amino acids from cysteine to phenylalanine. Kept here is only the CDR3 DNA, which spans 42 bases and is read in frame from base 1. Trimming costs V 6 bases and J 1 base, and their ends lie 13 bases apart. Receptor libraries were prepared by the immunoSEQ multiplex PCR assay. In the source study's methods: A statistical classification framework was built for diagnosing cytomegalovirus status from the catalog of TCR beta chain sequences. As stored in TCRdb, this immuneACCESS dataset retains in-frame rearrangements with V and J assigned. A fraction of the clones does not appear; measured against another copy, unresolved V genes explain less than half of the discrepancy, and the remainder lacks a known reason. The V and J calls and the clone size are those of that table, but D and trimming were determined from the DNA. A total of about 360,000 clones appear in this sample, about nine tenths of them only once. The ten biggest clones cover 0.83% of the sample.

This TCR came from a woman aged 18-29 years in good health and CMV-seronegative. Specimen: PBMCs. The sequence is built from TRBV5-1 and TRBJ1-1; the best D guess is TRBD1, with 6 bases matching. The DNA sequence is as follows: TGCGCCAGCACCGGCAGGGGAACGAACACTGAAGCTTTCTTT. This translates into CASTGRGTNTEAFF.